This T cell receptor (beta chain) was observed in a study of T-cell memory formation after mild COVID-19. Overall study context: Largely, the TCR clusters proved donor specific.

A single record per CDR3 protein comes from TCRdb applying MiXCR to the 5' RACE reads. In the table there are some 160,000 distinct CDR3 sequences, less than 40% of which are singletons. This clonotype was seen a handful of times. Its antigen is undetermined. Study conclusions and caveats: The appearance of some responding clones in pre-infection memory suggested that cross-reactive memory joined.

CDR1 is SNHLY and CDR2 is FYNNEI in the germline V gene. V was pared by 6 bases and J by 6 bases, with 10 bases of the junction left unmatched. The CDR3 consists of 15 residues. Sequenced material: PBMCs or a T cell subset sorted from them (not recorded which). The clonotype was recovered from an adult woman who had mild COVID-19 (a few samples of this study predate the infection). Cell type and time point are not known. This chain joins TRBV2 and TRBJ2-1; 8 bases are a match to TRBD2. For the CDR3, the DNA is TGTGCCAGCAGCCTCACCAAACGGGGGGGCAATGAGCAGTTCTTC. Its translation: CASSLTKRGGNEQFF.